This T cell receptor (beta chain) was captured in a study of T cells after posttransplantation cyclophosphamide. Busulfan-fludarabine conditioning, marrow transplant, and cyclophosphamide on days +3 and +4 were administered. Sequencing used immunoSEQ multiplex PCR; TCRdb keeps in-frame clones, though not all of them. This sample yields 10,000 or so clones, of which about four fifths are seen a single time; 15% belongs to the top ten. V lost 1 base to trimming and J lost 8 bases, with 9 bases between them. The germline V gene has CDR1 LNHDA and CDR2 SQIVND (reference sequence). The CDR3 contains 14 residues. The study, taken as a whole, reports: TRB overlap between skin or GI tissue T cells and blood was limited. Later blood repertoires were often dominated by clones from the donor CD8+ memory compartment. After PTCy, TRB diversity resembled that of CNI/methotrexate controls.

By frequency in the sample, this clone is medium-sized. Its target is unknown. The sequence was collected from a female patient aged 35-55 years who received an allogeneic stem cell transplant from a related donor, was CMV-positive, and had no GVHD. Some T cells may possibly be graft donor cells. The starting material was PBMCs, obtained 1,700 to 2,000 days after a stem cell transplant with posttransplant cyclophosphamide. The J gene is TRBJ1-6, the V gene TRBV19; D gene uncertain. Written as DNA, the CDR3 is TGTGCCAGTAGTATAGGGCCTTTGGATTCACCCCTCCACTTT. This sequence encodes CASSIGPLDSPLHF. Filled out from reference TRBV19 and TRBJ1-6, the complete variable domain reads DGGITQSPKYLFRKEGQNVTLSCEQNLNHDAMYWYRQDPGQGLRLIYYSQIVNDFQKGDIAEGYSVSREKKESFPLTVTSAQKNPTAFYLCASSIGPLDSPLHFGNGTRLTVT.